This entry lists 5 T cell receptor beta chains sequenced from one sample in a study of immune evolution from preneoplasia to lung adenocarcinoma. Data came from immunoSEQ multiplex PCR; TCRdb stores just in-frame clones and leaves some out. The sample lists tens of thousands of clones; roughly 80% were seen once. Material for sequencing was FFPE invasive lung adenocarcinoma tissue. The source is a person in their sixties with lung adenocarcinoma.

The chain links TRBV30 to TRBJ2-1; D call uncertain. Trimming took 6 bases from V and 13 from J, leaving 7 bases between them. CDR1 and CDR2 (germline): GTSNPN, SVGIG (reference sequence). The length of the CDR3 is 8 residues. The DNA of the CDR3 is TGTGCCTGCAACTCTCAGTTCTTC. It specifies CACNSQFF. Together with reference TRBV30 and TRBJ2-1, the CDR3 gives the full variable domain: SQTIHQWPATLVQPVGSPLSLECTVEGTSNPNLYWYRQAAGRGLQLLFYSVGIGQISSEVPQNLSASRPQDRQFILSSKKLLLSDSGFYLCACNSQFFGPGTRLTVL.

The chain combines TRBV7-9 with TRBJ1-5, with 8 bases fitting TRBD1. The CDR3 runs 13 residues. The V gene's germline CDR1 is SEHNR and CDR2 FQNEAQ (reference sequence). The ends lost 5 bases at V and 11 bases at J; junction bases unmatched: 8. The CDR3 region is CASSRTGSFAQHF. The CDR3 DNA is TGTGCCAGCAGCAGGACAGGGAGTTTCGCCCAGCATTTT.

The CDR3 is CSVEPDRVGYTF. CDR3 sequence (DNA): TGCAGCGTTGAACCTGACAGGGTTGGCTACACCTTC. This rearrangement joins TRBV29-1 to TRBJ1-2, with TRBD1 matching over 7 bases. V gave up 2 bases and J gave up 7 bases; unmatched junction bases: 4. The CDR3 is 12 residues long. Germline lookup yields CDR1 SQVTM and CDR2 ANQGSEA. Full variable domain (rest looked up from reference TRBV29-1 and TRBJ1-2): SAVISQKPSRDICQRGTSLTIQCQVDSQVTMMFWYRQQPGQSLTLIATANQGSEATYESGFVIDKFPISRPNLTFSTLTVSNMSPEDSSIYLCSVEPDRVGYTFGSGTRLTVV.

V usage is TRBV20-1 and J usage is TRBJ2-7; no reliable D call. The germline V and J ends were trimmed by 3 bases and 9 bases, with 9 bases remaining between them. Germline CDR1 DFQATT, CDR2 SNEGSKA (reference sequence). This CDR3 comprises 10 residues. This chain's CDR3 is CSASDRMQYF. The DNA for the CDR3 is TGCAGTGCTAGTGACCGGATGCAGTACTTC.

CDR3 protein: CASTKRTLNTEAFF. CDR3 sequence (DNA): TGTGCCAGCACAAAACGAACCCTGAACACTGAAGCTTTCTTT. V is TRBV5-5 and J is TRBJ1-1; D uncertain. Trimming removed 6 bases at V and 0 bases at J, with 12 bases between. Per germline, CDR1 SGHKS and CDR2 YYEKEE (reference sequence). This CDR3 is 14 amino acids long.